Each of the 3 T cell receptor beta chains below was sequenced from the same sample in a study of glioma-infiltrating T cells after dendritic cell vaccination. The time point here: after dendritic cell vaccination, including at tumor progression/relapse. Assay used: immunoSEQ multiplex PCR; TCRdb lists only in-frame clones, some missing. Of 65,000 to 80,000 clones detected, roughly 91% appear once; the ten largest clones hold 2% to 2.5%. Material: blood, obtained after dendritic cell vaccination. The receptors shown here come from a human donor with glioblastoma.

The chain couples TRBV7-2 to TRBJ1-4; TRBD1 aligns across 7 bases. The V segment lost 10 bases and the J segment 8 bases; nucleotides outside the gene matches: 16. This CDR3 comprises 15 residues. The V gene's germline CDR1 is SGHTA and CDR2 FQGNSA. The CDR3: CATKESTGAKEKLFF. The CDR3 DNA reads as TGTGCCACTAAGGAATCCACAGGGGCGAAAGAAAAACTGTTTTTT.

V is TRBV7-2 and J is TRBJ1-1; TRBD1 agrees at 9 bases. This CDR3 is built from 17 residues. The V and J ends lost 7 bases and 3 bases, in that order; junction bases with no gene match: 15. Germline assignment: CDR1 SGHTA and CDR2 FQGNSA. Here the CDR3 reads CASTSLPGQGRDTEAFF. The CDR3 coding sequence is TGTGCCAGCACCTCTCTCCCGGGACAGGGTCGGGACACTGAAGCTTTCTTT.

V is TRBV7-3 and J is TRBJ1-1; D is unresolved. Per the germline V gene, CDR1 is SGHTA and CDR2 is FQGTGA. Trimming stripped 0 bases from V and 3 bases from J, with 8 bases between. The CDR3 has 14 residues. For the CDR3, the DNA is TGTGCCAGCAGCTTAACCGGGAGGGACACTGAAGCTTTCTTT. It yields the protein CASSLTGRDTEAFF. Together with reference TRBV7-3 and TRBJ1-1, the CDR3 gives the full variable domain: GAGVSQTPSNKVTEKGKYVELRCDPISGHTALYWYRQSLGQGPEFLIYFQGTGAADDSGLPNDRFFAVRPEGSVSTLKIQRTERGDSAVYLCASSLTGRDTEAFFGQGTRLTVV.